This T cell receptor beta chain is drawn from a study of blood T cell repertoires in COVID-19. Study context: Acute and convalescent COVID-19 specimens originated in the United States, Italy and Spain. T cells, B-cell-depleted T cells, or PBMCs provided the cDNA or gDNA that served as material.

Participant reports of clinical history set cohort assignment. The protocol was immunoSEQ multiplex PCR, while the TCRdb copy is restricted to in-frame clones and leaves out a portion. The sample yields under 450,000 clones, roughly 87% seen once. This CDR3 spans 13 amino acids. The trim removed 3 bases at V and 4 bases at J, leaving 3 bases unmatched. The V gene's germline CDR1 is DFQATT and CDR2 SNEGSKA (reference sequence). Sequencing was performed on PBMCs or T cells enriched from blood (not recorded which). The genes are TRBV20-1 and TRBJ1-2; 9 bases are shared with TRBD1. This clonotype was obtained from a woman aged 25 to 39 who had recovered from COVID-19. CDR3 nucleotide sequence: TGCAGTGCTAGTGACAGGGGGTTCTATGGCTACACCTTC. Protein sequence: CSASDRGFYGYTF.